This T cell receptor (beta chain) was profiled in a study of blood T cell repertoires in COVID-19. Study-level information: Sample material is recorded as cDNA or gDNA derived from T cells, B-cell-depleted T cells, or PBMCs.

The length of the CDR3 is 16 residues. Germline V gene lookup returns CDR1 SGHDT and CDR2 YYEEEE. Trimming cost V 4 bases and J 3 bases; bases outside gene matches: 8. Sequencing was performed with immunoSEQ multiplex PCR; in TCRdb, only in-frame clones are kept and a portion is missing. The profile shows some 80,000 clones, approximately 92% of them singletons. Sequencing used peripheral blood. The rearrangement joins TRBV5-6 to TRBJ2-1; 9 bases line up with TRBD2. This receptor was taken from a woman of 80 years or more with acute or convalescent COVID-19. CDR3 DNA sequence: TGTGCCAGCAGCCTCGGACTAGCGAGCATCTACAATGAGCAGTTCTTC. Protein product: CASSLGLASIYNEQFF. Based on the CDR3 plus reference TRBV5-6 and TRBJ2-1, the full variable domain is DAGVTQSPTHLIKTRGQQVTLRCSPKSGHDTVSWYQQALGQGPQFIFQYYEEEERQRGNFPDRFSGHQFPNYSSELNVNALLLGDSALYLCASSLGLASIYNEQFFGPGTRLTVL.